Each of the 4 T cell receptor beta chains below was sequenced from the same sample in a study of OX40 agonist ivuxolimab in advanced cancers. Clones were sequenced by immunoSEQ multiplex PCR, and TCRdb holds only the in-frame ones, with some missing. The table lists 50,000 to 75,000 clones, 75% to 85% of them singletons. The starting material was CD4+ or CD8+ T cells sorted from blood, obtained in a trial of the OX40 agonist ivuxolimab. The source of these receptors is an adult with an advanced solid tumor such as melanoma, head and neck, liver or kidney cancer.

A remark on this clone: Other DNA sequences in the sample encode the same CDR3. This chain uses TRBV11-2 with TRBJ2-7; 13 bases align to TRBD2. Trimming at V came to 5 bases and at J to 7 bases, leaving 8 bases not matched to a gene. CDR3 length equals 15 residues. Germline-derived CDR1 and CDR2 are SGHAT and FQNNGV. The CDR3 DNA is TGTGCCAGCAGCAGGACTAGCGGGGGCTTTTATGAGCAGTACTTC. Translation gives CASSRTSGGFYEQYF. The entire variable domain, with the rest obtained from reference TRBV11-2 and TRBJ2-7, is as follows: EAGVAQSPRYKIIEKRQSVAFWCNPISGHATLYWYQQILGQGPKLLIQFQNNGVVDDSQLPKDRFSAERLKGVDSTLKIQPAKLEDSAVYLCASSRTSGGFYEQYFGPGTRLTVT.

J is TRBJ2-7 and V is TRBV10-3, with no clear D. Trimming removed 10 bases at V and 2 bases at J, with 21 bases between. The germline gives CDR1 ENHRY, CDR2 SYGVKD. The CDR3 extends over 15 amino acids. CDR3 protein: CATAWSADVTYEQYF. In DNA, the CDR3 is TGTGCCACTGCCTGGTCGGCCGATGTTACCTACGAGCAGTACTTC.

The table lists this clone with a few counts. The V call is TRBV11-2, the J call TRBJ1-1; TRBD1 might be the D (6 bases). This CDR3 has 12 amino acids. From germline, CDR1 is SGHAT and CDR2 FQNNGV. Trimming removed 7 bases from V and 8 bases from J, with 14 bases in between. The CDR3 DNA reads TGTGCCAGCATGCCGGACAGTTTCGAAGCTTTCTTT. It yields the protein CASMPDSFEAFF.

CDR3 region: CASSATGSYEQYF. The CDR3 nucleotides read TGTGCCAGCAGCGCGACAGGGTCCTACGAGCAGTACTTC. The V call is TRBV9, the J call TRBJ2-7, with 7 bases matching TRBD1. Trimming took 3 bases from V and 1 from J; bases not matched to a gene: 1. CDR3 length: 13 residues. Germline V gene lookup returns CDR1 SGDLS and CDR2 YYNGEE.